Presented here are 17 T cell receptor beta chains from one specimen sequenced in a study of T cell responses to AZD1222 COVID-19 vaccine. Generated by immunoSEQ multiplex PCR, the TCRdb table keeps only in-frame clones and is missing some. The sample yields some 88,000 clones, approximately 90% seen once. The starting material was peripheral blood, obtained 28 days after the second AZD1222 dose. Receptors were obtained from an adult who received the AZD1222 COVID-19 vaccine.

The chain has TRBV28 and TRBJ1-6; D perhaps matches TRBD1 (5 bases). The CDR3 sequence is 16 residues long. V was pared by 2 bases and J by 5 bases, with 13 bases between. Germline-derived CDR1 and CDR2 are MDHEN and SYDVKM. In DNA, the CDR3 is TGTGCCAGCAGTTTAAGGGGAGGATCGGATAATTCACCCCTCCACTTT. Protein product: CASSLRGGSDNSPLHF.

The rearrangement links TRBV30 to TRBJ1-1; 7 bases are a match to TRBD1. Losses at the gene ends were 5 bases for V and 7 bases for J; bases not matched to a gene: 7. CDR1 and CDR2 from the germline V gene are GTSNPN and SVGIG (reference sequence). The CDR3 has 12 residues. In nucleotides, the CDR3 is TGTGCCTGGGCGCGAGGGGGCAGTGAAGCTTTCTTT. It encodes CAWARGGSEAFF.

The rearrangement joins TRBV9 to TRBJ2-3, with 9 bases fitting TRBD1. V gave up 0 bases and J gave up 1 base; unmatched junction bases: 0. This CDR3 contains 15 residues. Germline V gene data show CDR1 as SGDLS and CDR2 as YYNGEE. The CDR3, as DNA: TGTGCCAGCAGCGTAGACAGGGGGCGCACAGATACGCAGTATTTT. Translated, it gives CASSVDRGRTDTQYF.

V usage is TRBV28 and J usage is TRBJ1-6; perhaps TRBD1 as D (6 bases). The CDR3 extends over 16 amino acids. V shed 1 base and J shed 9 bases, with 16 bases lying between them. Germline CDR1 and CDR2: MDHEN and SYDVKM. CDR3 sequence reads: CASSLLRAGVGSPLHF. CDR3 DNA: TGTGCCAGCAGTTTATTACGGGCAGGGGTGGGTTCACCCCTCCACTTT.

The V and J genes are TRBV27 and TRBJ1-3; TRBD1 matches 8 bases. Germline V gene sequence: CDR1 MNHEY, CDR2 SMNVEV (reference sequence). V trimming: 6 bases; J trimming: 4 bases; junction bases outside the gene matches: 5. The CDR3 covers 14 residues. CDR3 sequence reads: CASRQQGGGNTIYF. The CDR3 DNA is TGTGCCAGCAGACAACAGGGGGGAGGAAACACCATATATTTT.

The V call is TRBV6-1, the J call TRBJ1-5, with D unclear. CDR3 length: 15 residues. Trimming took 0 bases from V and 1 from J, leaving 7 bases between them. CDR1 is MNHNS, CDR2 SASEGT, per germline. The CDR3 protein is CASSEARRSNQPQHF. In DNA, the CDR3 is TGTGCCAGCAGTGAAGCGCGTCGGAGCAATCAGCCCCAGCATTTT.

The chain uses TRBV4-3 and TRBJ2-4; D gene ambiguous. The CDR3 loop spans 13 amino acids. V was trimmed by 4 bases and J by 4 bases, leaving 8 bases between them. Germline V gene lookup returns CDR1 LGHNA and CDR2 YSLEER. The CDR3 region has the DNA TGCGCCAGCAGCCTTGACCAGAAAAACATTCAGTACTTC. Translating gives CASSLDQKNIQYF.

This chain joins TRBV28 and TRBJ1-5, with D possibly TRBD1 on 5 matching bases. The CDR3 runs 16 residues. V gave up 7 bases and J gave up 5 bases, with 21 bases separating them. Germline lookup yields CDR1 MDHEN and CDR2 SYDVKM. CDR3 coding DNA: TGTGCCAGCACCCCGAGCGGGGGGTTCAGGCATCAGCCCCAGCATTTT. Translation: CASTPSGGFRHQPQHF.

The V gene is TRBV14, the J gene TRBJ1-2, with unresolved D. Per the germline V gene, CDR1 is SGHDN and CDR2 is FVKESK. CDR3 length: 12 residues. V was trimmed by 0 bases and J by 2 bases, leaving 1 base between them. The CDR3 region is CASSQENYGYTF. As DNA, the CDR3 is TGTGCCAGCAGCCAAGAAAACTATGGCTACACCTTC. Full variable domain (rest looked up from reference TRBV14 and TRBJ1-2): EAGVTQFPSHSVIEKGQTVTLRCDPISGHDNLYWYRRVMGKEIKFLLHFVKESKQDESGMPNNRFLAERTGGTYSTLKVQPAELEDSGVYFCASSQENYGYTFGSGTRLTVV.

This clone was observed once. The chain is built from TRBV2 and TRBJ2-6; no definite D call. CDR1 is SNHLY and CDR2 is FYNNEI in the germline V gene. Trimming removed 7 bases from V and 4 bases from J, with 11 bases in between. The CDR3 runs to 14 residues. CDR3 nucleotide sequence: TGTGCCAGCATGGTAGGGTCCGGGGCCAACGTCCTGACTTTC. This translates into CASMVGSGANVLTF. The variable domain in full, completed from reference TRBV2 and TRBJ2-6, reads EPEVTQTPSHQVTQMGQEVILRCVPISNHLYFYWYRQILGQKVEFLVSFYNNEISEKSEIFDDQFSVERPDGSNFTLKIRSTKLEDSAMYFCASMVGSGANVLTFGAGSRLTVL.

The chain is built from TRBV7-3 and TRBJ1-5, with D unclear. The CDR3 totals 14 residues. Germline V gene lookup returns CDR1 SGHTA and CDR2 FQGTGA. Trimming left V 5 bases short and J 3 bases short, with 11 bases between. CDR3 DNA sequence: TGTGCCAGCAGCATCGACGGCTACAATCAGCCCCAGCATTTT. Translated: CASSIDGYNQPQHF.

J is TRBJ2-7 and V is TRBV7-8; a possible D gene is TRBD1 (6 bases). CDR1 and CDR2 from the germline V gene are SGHVS and FQNEAQ. Deletions cut 1 base from V and 1 base from J, with 23 bases between. The CDR3 consists of 19 residues. The CDR3 loop is CASSLVFRGRSDLSYEQYF. The CDR3, as DNA: TGTGCCAGCAGCTTAGTCTTCAGGGGCCGTTCCGACCTTTCCTACGAGCAGTACTTC.

This chain connects TRBV10-3 to TRBJ2-7; a possible D gene is TRBD1 (6 bases). The germline V gene encodes CDR1 ENHRY and CDR2 SYGVKD. The CDR3 contains 12 residues. The V and J ends lost 7 bases and 6 bases respectively, with 13 bases between them. The CDR3 is CAITLTGSEQYF. The CDR3 DNA reads TGTGCCATCACCCTGACAGGATCCGAGCAGTACTTC.

The CDR3 nucleotides are TGTGCCAGCAGCTTAGTTTTGGGTTACGAGCAGTACTTC. Its protein is CASSLVLGYEQYF. The chain recombines TRBV7-8 with TRBJ2-7; D remains ambiguous. The CDR3 spans 13 residues. Trimming shortened V by 1 base and J by 4 bases, and 8 bases separated the two germline ends. The germline gives CDR1 SGHVS, CDR2 FQNEAQ.

The rearrangement links TRBV11-2 to TRBJ2-7; 8 bases map to TRBD2. With 7 bases clipped from V and 4 bases from J, the junction kept 9 bases outside the gene matches. This CDR3 contains 14 residues. Germline CDR1 reads SGHAT; CDR2 reads FQNNGV. The CDR3: CASTPSGLAYEQYF. In DNA, the CDR3 is TGTGCCAGCACCCCCTCTGGACTAGCTTACGAGCAGTACTTC.

The rearrangement joins TRBV18 to TRBJ1-1, with a possible D match to TRBD1 (5 bases). V shed 0 bases and J shed 7 bases, with 15 bases lying between them. The CDR3 extends over 15 amino acids. Germline assignment: CDR1 KGHSH and CDR2 LQKENI. As DNA, the CDR3 is TGTGCCAGCTCACCACCGGCCCACCGGAGGGGTGAAGCTTTCTTT. Its translation is CASSPPAHRRGEAFF.

The rearrangement links TRBV7-2 to TRBJ1-4, with D unresolved. The CDR3 loop spans 15 amino acids. Looked up from germline, CDR1 is SGHTA and CDR2 is FQGNSA. V was shortened by 5 bases and J by 7 bases, with 17 bases between the two germline ends. The CDR3 loop reads CASSKQPGSGEKLFF. DNA of the CDR3: TGTGCCAGCAGCAAACAACCGGGAAGCGGTGAAAAACTGTTTTTT. The whole variable domain, remainder taken from reference TRBV7-2 and TRBJ1-4, is GAGVSQSPSNKVTEKGKDVELRCDPISGHTALYWYRQSLGQGLEFLIYFQGNSAPDKSGLPSDRFSAERTGGSVSTLTIQRTQQEDSAVYLCASSKQPGSGEKLFFGSGTQLSVL.